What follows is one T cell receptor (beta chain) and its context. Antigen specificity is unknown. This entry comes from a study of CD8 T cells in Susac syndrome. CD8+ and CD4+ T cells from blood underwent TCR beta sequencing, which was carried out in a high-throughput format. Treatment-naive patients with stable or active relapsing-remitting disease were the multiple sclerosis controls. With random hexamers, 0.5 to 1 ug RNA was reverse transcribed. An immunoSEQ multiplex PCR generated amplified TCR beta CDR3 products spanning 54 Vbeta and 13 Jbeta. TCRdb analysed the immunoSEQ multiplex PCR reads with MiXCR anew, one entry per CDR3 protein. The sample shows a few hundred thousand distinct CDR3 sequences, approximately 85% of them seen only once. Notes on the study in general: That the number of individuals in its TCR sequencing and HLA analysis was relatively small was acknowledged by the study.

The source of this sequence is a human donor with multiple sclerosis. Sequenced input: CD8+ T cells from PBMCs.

The CDR3 bases are TGTGCCACCCACCCGGGACAGCGCTACAATGAGCAGTTCTTC. Protein product: CATHPGQRYNEQFF. The genes are TRBV7-9 and TRBJ2-1, with 7 bases matching TRBD1. Germline assignment: CDR1 SEHNR and CDR2 FQNEAQ (reference sequence). V dropped 10 bases and J dropped 3; count of bases not matched to a gene: 9. The CDR3 has 14 residues.